Described below is a single T cell receptor (beta chain) sequence and its context. This entry belongs to a study of blood T cell repertoires in COVID-19. Study details: Whether acute or convalescent, the COVID-19 samples came from the United States, Italy and Spain. T cells, B-cell-depleted T cells, or PBMCs supplied cDNA or gDNA.

CDR1 SGHVS and CDR2 FQNEAQ come from the germline V gene. The CDR3 runs 14 residues. V was shortened by 5 bases and J by 11 bases, with 19 bases between the two germline ends. In the original workflow: Amplification of reference gene primers provided the estimated nucleated cell counts. The repertoire was sequenced with immunoSEQ multiplex PCR; TCRdb's copy has only in-frame clones and lacks some. V and J calls plus clone size are reproduced from that table; the DNA served to infer D and trimming. The table has some 210,000 clones, roughly four fifths seen once. The receptor was isolated from a woman aged 70-85 years with active or convalescent COVID-19. V is TRBV7-8 and J is TRBJ1-5; D not certain. Input material: peripheral blood. Here the CDR3 reads CASSPGGPPPAQHF. CDR3 DNA: TGTGCCAGCAGCCCGGGAGGGCCCCCTCCTGCCCAGCATTTT.